This T cell receptor beta chain derives from a study of identical twins. Study conclusions and caveats: Its conclusions, products of cross-sectional statistical analysis, did not come from following the same donors. Twins shared beta out-of-frame sequences in excess, but this excess was weaker. Out-of-frame alpha sequences common to twins exhibited an excess of low generation probability.

This clonotype was counted between two and nine times. Its antigen is undetermined. TCRdb reprocessed the 5' RACE reads via MiXCR and lists one record per CDR3 protein. Among 420,000 or so distinct CDR3 sequences, around 18% were seen once, and the ten largest hold less than 15%. With 3 bases removed from V and 9 bases from J, the gap between germline ends came to 15 bases. This CDR3 spans 15 amino acids. The TCR sequence derives from a man aged 45-60 years in good health. The J gene is TRBJ1-6, the V gene TRBV12-3 or TRBV12-4, with a possible D match to TRBD1 (5 bases). Sequencing was performed on naive T cells sorted from blood. This CDR3 is CASSLADRVSSPLHF. The CDR3 DNA sequence: TGTGCCAGCAGTTTGGCCGACAGAGTTAGTTCACCCCTCCACTTT.